This is a list of T cell receptor beta chains from one sample in a study of blood T cell repertoires in COVID-19. Assay used: immunoSEQ multiplex PCR; TCRdb lists only in-frame clones, some missing. The sample consists of 55,000 to 65,000 clones, around 87% of them appearing once. Sequencing was done on a sample of peripheral blood. These receptors were collected from a man aged 60-69 years with active or convalescent COVID-19. Each CDR3 is given with its conserved first and last residue. The D gene is left open where the match is weak. Only part of the rows carry a size: once, few, many, or a class if the clone is expanded.

V gene	D gene	J gene	clone size	CDR3 DNA	CDR3 protein
TRBV5-1	TRBD2	TRBJ2-1	-	TGCGCCAGCAGCCACCTTCTAGCGGGGGGACAAATGGGGGATGAGCAGTTCTTC	CASSHLLAGGQMGDEQFF
TRBV7-2	-	TRBJ2-1	-	TGTGCCAGCAGCTTATCCAGGCACAATGAGCAGTTCTTC	CASSLSRHNEQFF
TRBV9	TRBD2	TRBJ2-7	once	TGTGCCAGCAGCGTAGGGGCGGGAGGCTCCTACGAGCAGTACTTC	CASSVGAGGSYEQYF
TRBV7-2	TRBD1	TRBJ1-2	once	TGTGCCAGCAGCGTAAGGACAGGGGGATTCGCCAACTATGGCTACACCTTC	CASSVRTGGFANYGYTF
TRBV5-1	-	TRBJ2-3	-	TGCGCCAGCAGCTCGACACCGGTGAATACGCAGTATTTT	CASSSTPVNTQYF
TRBV19	TRBD1	TRBJ1-5	-	TGTGCCAGTAGTACGCAAAGGACAGGGGGGAATCAGCCCCAGCATTTT	CASSTQRTGGNQPQHF
TRBV6-2/TRBV6-3	-	TRBJ1-1	-	TGTGCCAGCAGCCACCTACAGGTACCTGAAGCTTTCTTT	CASSHLQVPEAFF
TRBV6-5	-	TRBJ2-1	-	TGTGCCAGCAGTTACGACTTTCGTGAGCAGTTCTTC	CASSYDFREQFF
TRBV25-1	TRBD1	TRBJ1-2	-	TGTGCCAGCCGACCGGCAGGGGGCGACTATGGCTACACCTTC	CASRPAGGDYGYTF
TRBV18	TRBD2	TRBJ2-2	-	TGTGCCAGCTCACCTACACCCGGAGCACTAGCGGGGGGCGCGAACACCGGGGAGCTGTTTTTT	CASSPTPGALAGGANTGELFF
TRBV2	-	TRBJ2-5	-	TGTGCCAGCATGTCAGGGGGGAGGGAGACCCAGTACTTC	CASMSGGRETQYF
TRBV11-2	-	TRBJ1-1	-	TGTGCCAGCAGCTTAGTCCCGGGTTTGACTGAAGCTTTCTTT	CASSLVPGLTEAFF
TRBV5-4	TRBD2	TRBJ2-2	-	TGTGCCAGCAGCCCCCTGCTAGCGGGGAACACCGGGGAGCTGTTTTTT	CASSPLLAGNTGELFF
TRBV29-1	-	TRBJ1-1	once	TGCAGCGTTCCAAGTGGTGCGACTGAAGCTTTCTTT	CSVPSGATEAFF
TRBV5-4	TRBD1	TRBJ1-2	-	TGTGCCAGCAGCCCGGACAGGGATGCTAACTATGGCTACACCTTC	CASSPDRDANYGYTF
TRBV5-4	TRBD2	TRBJ2-1	-	TGTGCCAGCAGCTTGACTAGCGGGATGTACAATGAGCAGTTCTTC	CASSLTSGMYNEQFF
TRBV7-2	TRBD2	TRBJ2-3	-	TGTGCCAGCAGCTTCCGGCGGGGGGGATCAGATACGCAGTATTTT	CASSFRRGGSDTQYF
TRBV19	-	TRBJ2-4	-	TGTGCCAGTAGAGGCCAGGCGATAGCCAAAAACATTCAGTACTTC	CASRGQAIAKNIQYF
TRBV5-5	-	TRBJ2-2	-	TGTGCCAGCAGTCTCCTCTTAGGGGGAAACACCGGGGAGCTGTTTTTT	CASSLLLGGNTGELFF
TRBV7-2	TRBD1	TRBJ1-1	-	TGTGCCAGCACCTACGACAGGGGGAACACTGAAGCTTTCTTT	CASTYDRGNTEAFF
TRBV4-1	-	TRBJ1-5	once	TGCGCCAGCAGCCAAGAGGGGGCCGATCAGCCCCAGCATTTT	CASSQEGADQPQHF
TRBV11-2	-	TRBJ1-3	-	TGTGCCAGCAGCTTAGGCCCCATAGGGGCCGGAAACACCATATATTTT	CASSLGPIGAGNTIYF
TRBV6-1	-	TRBJ2-4	-	TGTGCCAGCAGTGAAGCAGCCAGGGGAAACATTCAGTACTTC	CASSEAARGNIQYF
TRBV10-1	-	TRBJ1-1	once	TGCGCCAGCAGTGAGTCTATTGGGGACTACACTGAAGCTTTCTTT	CASSESIGDYTEAFF
TRBV29-1	TRBD1	TRBJ1-2	-	TGCAGCGTTGAAAGCCGGGACAGGGACACTTATGGCTACACCTTC	CSVESRDRDTYGYTF
TRBV7-2	-	TRBJ2-7	-	TGTGCCAGCAGCCAACATAGGAGCTCCTACGAGCAGTACTTC	CASSQHRSSYEQYF